Presented here are 13 T cell receptor beta chains from one specimen sequenced in a study of CD8 T cell repertoires and HIV-1 epitope variants (dated by TCRdb to about 2020). For these TCRs, the target antigens are not known. Receptors were amplified or captured by the immunoSEQ multiplex PCR assay. In TCRdb, the immuneACCESS table is reduced to in-frame sequences with V and J assigned. These tables do not hold every clone; where another copy was compared, an unresolved V gene accounts for under half, and the others remain unexplained. The sample data list 6,000 to 8,000 clones, and roughly two thirds of these were observed just once. The biggest ten clones account for about 46% of the sample. The sequenced sample was cultured CD8+ T cells derived from PBMCs. These receptors all stem from a male donor with HIV.

The chain uses TRBV28 and TRBJ2-5; 7 positions agree with TRBD1. The tail of the sequence fits TRBJ2-7 better, so the J call may be wrong. CDR1 and CDR2 from the germline V gene are MDHEN and SYDVKM. The CDR3 contains 14 residues. CDR3 coding DNA: TGTGCCAGCAGTCCCCCTGACAGGGCCCACGAGCAGTACTTC. This encodes CASSPPDRAHEQYF.

The gene calls are TRBV4-3 and TRBJ2-7, with D perhaps given as TRBD1 or TRBD2 (6 bases each). Germline lookup yields CDR1 LGHNA and CDR2 YSLEER. This CDR3 comprises 15 residues. The germline V and J ends were trimmed by 3 bases and 5 bases, with 17 bases remaining between them. CDR3 in DNA: TGCGCCAGCAGCCACGCACAGGGAGGCCTTCACGAGCAGTACTTC. Protein: CASSHAQGGLHEQYF.

In this sample, this clone turned up once. The gene calls are TRBV6-6 and TRBJ1-2; D is unclear. V lost 8 bases and J 5 bases, leaving 15 bases between the germline ends. CDR1 MNHNY and CDR2 SVGAGI come from the germline V gene (reference sequence). The CDR3 has 13 residues. CDR3 in DNA: TGTGCCAGCGGCGAGCAGGCTCAGTATGGCTACACCTTC. Translated: CASGEQAQYGYTF.

This clone appeared a few times. The chain uses TRBV13 and TRBJ2-7, with D unresolved. Germline assignment: CDR1 PRHDT and CDR2 FYEKMQ (reference sequence). V lost 6 bases and J lost 2, with 14 bases in between. This CDR3 is 14 amino acids long. The CDR3 reads CASSSDVSAYEQYF. As DNA, the CDR3 is TGTGCCAGCAGTTCAGATGTCTCGGCCTACGAGCAGTACTTC.

This chain connects TRBV5-6 to TRBJ1-2; TRBD1 matches 12 bases. Germline lookup yields CDR1 SGHDT and CDR2 YYEEEE. This CDR3 is built from 16 residues. The V and J ends lost 4 bases and 4 bases, in that order; junction bases with no gene match: 8. The CDR3 DNA follows: TGTGCCAGCAGCGGAACCGGGACAGGGGGCAGCTATGGCTACACCTTC. The encoded protein is CASSGTGTGGSYGYTF.

The chain uses TRBV7-6 and TRBJ2-5, with 9 bases fitting TRBD2. The junction had 10 bases not matched to a gene; V was cut back by 0 bases and J by 5 bases. There are 17 residues in the CDR3. Germline V gene lookup returns CDR1 SGHVS and CDR2 FNYEAQ. Here the CDR3 reads CASSLASGAGGLETQYF. In DNA form, the CDR3 reads TGTGCCAGCAGCTTAGCCTCGGGAGCGGGAGGTCTGGAGACCCAGTACTTC.

This clone has a handful of counts. V usage is TRBV9 and J usage is TRBJ2-3; 13 bases map to TRBD2. The germline gives CDR1 SGDLS, CDR2 YYNGEE. V was clipped by 0 bases and J by 7 bases; unmatched bases: 2. CDR3 length: 15 amino acids. CDR3 sequence reads: CASSVEGLAGYTQYF. In DNA, the CDR3 is TGTGCCAGCAGCGTAGAGGGACTAGCGGGGTATACGCAGTATTTT.

The chain is built from TRBV7-2 and TRBJ2-2, with 11 bases that match TRBD2. Trimming at V came to 3 bases and at J to 5 bases, leaving 2 bases not matched to a gene. Germline V CDR1 and CDR2: SGHTA, FQGNSA. The CDR3 loop spans 15 amino acids. As DNA, the CDR3 is TGTGCCAGCAGCTTCTTAGCGGGAGGGACCGGGGAGCTGTTTTTT. As protein: CASSFLAGGTGELFF.

V usage is TRBV13 and J usage is TRBJ1-5; D is unresolved. The CDR3 covers 13 residues. Germline-derived CDR1 and CDR2 are PRHDT and FYEKMQ (reference sequence). The V end was cut by 2 bases, the J end by 5 bases, with 7 bases between. CDR3 bases: TGTGCCAGCAGCTTATTACGAGATCAGCCCCAGCATTTT. Its protein is CASSLLRDQPQHF.

The rearrangement uses TRBV4-2 and TRBJ2-2; 7 bases line up with TRBD2. The V gene end was trimmed by 0 bases and the J gene end by 4 bases; junction bases not matched to a gene: 8. This CDR3 region has 17 residues. Germline V gene lookup returns CDR1 LGHNA and CDR2 YNFKEQ. The CDR3 coding sequence is TGTGCCAGCAGCCAAGAGTGGGGATCGGGGGGCACCGGGGAGCTGTTTTTT. Protein: CASSQEWGSGGTGELFF.

The DNA for the CDR3 is TGTGCCACCAGCAGAGACAGGACCTATGGCTACACCTTC. This encodes CATSRDRTYGYTF. The rearrangement uses TRBV15 and TRBJ1-2; D unresolved. There are 13 residues in the CDR3. The germline gives CDR1 LNHNV, CDR2 YYDKDF (reference sequence). The V end lost 0 bases, the J end lost 4 bases, and 6 bases lay between the germline ends.

J is TRBJ1-1 and V is TRBV10-3, with unresolved D. Trimming cost V 0 bases and J 3 bases, with 11 bases left between them. Germline V gene sequence: CDR1 ENHRY, CDR2 SYGVKD. CDR3 length equals 15 residues. For the CDR3, the DNA is TGTGCCATCAGTGAGTCCCCAGAATCGTACACTGAAGCTTTCTTT. Protein product: CAISESPESYTEAFF.

The rearrangement links TRBV7-9 to TRBJ2-1; D is ambiguous. The CDR3 extends over 11 amino acids. With 5 bases removed from V and 9 bases from J, the gap between germline ends came to 8 bases. The germline CDR1 and CDR2 sequences are SEHNR and FQNEAQ (reference sequence). As DNA, the CDR3 is TGTGCCAGCAGCGAATGGGGTGAGCAGTTCTTC. It yields the protein CASSEWGEQFF.